These 19 T cell receptor beta chains came from one sample sequenced in a study of identical twins. Each CDR3 protein is one row after TCRdb ran MiXCR on the 5' RACE reads. In the table there are 400,000 to 650,000 distinct CDR3 sequences, 20% to 25% of which are singletons. These data were likewise used in another study, on T cells expressing NK-cell markers.

Sample: CD4+ T cells sorted from blood. Every receptor here comes from a woman in her late teens or twenties in good health.

This clonotype occurred many times. The genes are TRBV6-5 and TRBJ2-5, with TRBD2 as a possible D gene (5 bases). The CDR3 covers 11 residues. V lost 8 bases, J lost 5 bases, and 9 bases lay in between. Germline CDR1 and CDR2: MNHEY and SVGAGI. CDR3 nucleotides: TGTGCCAGCGGACGAGGGGAGACCCAGTACTTC. It codes for CASGRGETQYF.

The gene calls are TRBV27 and TRBJ1-4; no definite D call. The V gene lost 1 base and the J gene lost 4 bases, with 4 bases spanning the gap. The germline V gene encodes CDR1 MNHEY and CDR2 SMNVEV (reference sequence). This CDR3 has 13 residues. CDR3 bases: TGTGCCAGCAGTTTATGGGGTAATGAAAAACTGTTTTTT. Encoded protein: CASSLWGNEKLFF.

This clonotype occurred a few times. The chain links TRBV2 to TRBJ2-1; D is ambiguous. The length of the CDR3 is 15 residues. Trimming removed 6 bases at V and 9 bases at J, with 21 bases between. Germline values: CDR1 SNHLY, CDR2 FYNNEI. The DNA for the CDR3 is TGTGCCAGCAGGGCTCCTAGAGCGTCTTCGGCTGAGCAGTTCTTC. Its protein product is CASRAPRASSAEQFF.

Only a few counts were recorded for this clonotype. The CDR3 reads CASSLGYSGDTQYF. The CDR3 DNA sequence: TGCGCCAGCAGCTTGGGTTACTCGGGAGATACGCAGTATTTT. V is TRBV5-1 and J is TRBJ2-3; D is uncertain. CDR1 is SGHRS and CDR2 is YFSETQ in the germline V gene. V was cut by 0 bases and J by 5 bases, with 10 bases left in between. The CDR3 has 14 residues.

This clonotype appeared a few times. This chain joins TRBV20-1 and TRBJ2-5, with D unresolved. Between the trimmed V and J ends, which lost 0 bases and 4 bases, there was a span of 15 bases. CDR3 size: 15 residues. Germline V gene lookup returns CDR1 DFQATT and CDR2 SNEGSKA (reference sequence). CDR3 coding DNA: TGCAGTGCTAGAGATCAGAAGGGAAAGGCAGAGACCCAGTACTTC. The encoded protein is CSARDQKGKAETQYF.

This clonotype was counted a few times. The chain employs TRBV10-2 and TRBJ2-5, with TRBD2 identical over 8 bases. Germline CDR1 and CDR2: WSHSY and SAAADI. Trimming cost V 6 bases and J 5 bases; bases outside gene matches: 11. This CDR3 has 15 residues. Here the CDR3 reads CASSERLALRETQYF. CDR3 bases: TGCGCCAGCAGCGAGAGACTAGCGCTACGTGAGACCCAGTACTTC.

This clonotype has ten or more counts. This CDR3 is CTGPRGHEKLFF. The CDR3 region has the DNA TGCACCGGACCCCGGGGACATGAAAAACTGTTTTTT. The chain employs TRBV29-1 and TRBJ1-4; maybe TRBD1 (5 bases). Germline V CDR1 and CDR2: SQVTM, ANQGSEA. The CDR3 has 12 amino acids.

This clonotype turned up a few times. The rearrangement uses TRBV20-1 and TRBJ2-1; D possibly uses TRBD1 or TRBD2 (5 bases each). The V gene's germline CDR1 is DFQATT and CDR2 SNEGSKA (reference sequence). The CDR3 is 13 residues long. Between the trimmed V and J ends, which lost 4 bases and 7 bases, there was a span of 14 bases. CDR3 loop: CSAIDRGRNEQFF. The CDR3 nucleotides read TGCAGTGCTATCGATCGGGGCCGGAATGAGCAGTTCTTC.

Only a few counts were recorded for this clonotype. The V gene is TRBV3-1, the J gene TRBJ1-1; 11 bases fit TRBD1. Germline loops: CDR1 LGHDT, CDR2 YNNKEL (reference sequence). The CDR3 spans 18 residues. V lost 3 bases to trimming and J lost 3 bases; unmatched junction nucleotides: 12. As DNA, the CDR3 is TGTGCCAGCAGCCAGGGACAGGGGGTCTTTTCAGCGTACACTGAAGCTTTCTTT. Protein: CASSQGQGVFSAYTEAFF.

V usage is TRBV6-2 or TRBV6-3 and J usage is TRBJ1-2; D gene unclear. CDR3 length: 16 residues. Germline V gene data show CDR1 as MNHEY and CDR2 as SVGEGT. Deletions cut 2 bases from V and 1 base from J, with 14 bases between. For the CDR3, the DNA is TGTGCCAGCAGTTACACGCCACGATCCGTTAACTATGGCTACACCTTC. It is translated as CASSYTPRSVNYGYTF.

The table lists this clonotype with many counts. This sequence joins TRBV20-1 and TRBJ2-1; 9 nucleotides agree with TRBD2. CDR3 size: 13 residues. Germline V gene data show CDR1 as DFQATT and CDR2 as SNEGSKA (reference sequence). After removal of 6 bases from V and 7 bases from J, the junction contained 7 bases not matched to a gene. The CDR3 nucleotides read TGCAGTGCACCGACTAGCGGAAGGAATGAGCAGTTCTTC. Translating gives CSAPTSGRNEQFF.

The table lists this clonotype with many counts. The rearrangement joins TRBV10-3 to TRBJ1-1, with unresolved D. Germline CDR1 and CDR2: ENHRY and SYGVKD. The CDR3 totals 11 residues. Trimming took 4 bases from V and 8 from J, leaving 8 bases between them. The DNA of the CDR3 is TGTGCCATCAGTGGGAACAAAGAAGCTTTCTTT. It translates to CAISGNKEAFF.

This clonotype was seen more than once but under ten times. J is TRBJ2-3 and V is TRBV7-3; 7 positions agree with TRBD1. The trim removed 5 bases at V and 2 bases at J, leaving 4 bases unmatched. Germline CDR1 is SGHTA and CDR2 is FQGTGA. The CDR3 totals 14 residues. The CDR3 sequence is CASSPTGTTDTQYF. CDR3 DNA sequence: TGTGCCAGCAGCCCGACAGGGACCACAGATACGCAGTATTTT.

This clonotype was observed a few times. V gene TRBV3-1 combines with J gene TRBJ2-1; 8 nucleotides agree with TRBD2. Trimming removed 4 bases from V and 9 bases from J; junction bases left unmatched: 5. CDR1 is LGHDT, CDR2 YNNKEL, per germline (reference sequence). The CDR3 extends over 13 amino acids. CDR3 sequence: CASSRGRGVEQFF. Here the CDR3 DNA reads TGTGCCAGCAGCCGGGGGCGGGGGGTTGAGCAGTTCTTC.

This clonotype occurred a few times. The chain couples TRBV20-1 to TRBJ2-7; 13 bases align to TRBD2. CDR1 and CDR2 from the germline V gene are DFQATT and SNEGSKA (reference sequence). This CDR3 is 16 amino acids long. The V segment lost 2 bases and the J segment 5 bases; nucleotides outside the gene matches: 9. DNA of the CDR3: TGCAGTGCTAGAAAGGGCGAAGGACTAGCGGGGGACGAGCAGTACTTC. Amino acids: CSARKGEGLAGDEQYF.

V and J are TRBV10-3 and TRBJ2-1; D may match TRBD1 or TRBD2 (6 bases each). Germline V gene sequence: CDR1 ENHRY, CDR2 SYGVKD. CDR3 length: 14 residues. Between the trimmed V and J ends, which lost 3 bases and 3 bases, there was a span of 9 bases. The CDR3 spells CAISDRGLYNEQFF. The CDR3 DNA sequence: TGTGCCATCAGTGACAGGGGACTCTACAATGAGCAGTTCTTC.

The sample holds a few counts of this clonotype. The rearrangement joins TRBV12-3 or TRBV12-4 to TRBJ1-2; tentatively, D is TRBD1 (5 bases). This CDR3 contains 13 residues. The V and J ends lost 7 bases and 7 bases respectively, with 16 bases between them. CDR3 amino acids: CASTLGRMGGYTF. The DNA for the CDR3 is TGTGCCAGCACCCTGGGGCGGATGGGTGGCTACACCTTC.

The chain joins TRBV5-1 to TRBJ2-6; a weak D match, TRBD1 (5 bases). This CDR3 spans 16 amino acids. Germline values: CDR1 SGHRS, CDR2 YFSETQ. Trimming took off 2 bases at V and 4 bases at J, with 13 bases between the two ends. The CDR3, as DNA: TGCGCCAGCAGCTTTTCTGCAGGGTCCGGGGCCAACGTCCTGACTTTC. Protein sequence: CASSFSAGSGANVLTF.

The chain recombines TRBV20-1 with TRBJ2-1; D call uncertain. Trimming took 0 bases from V and 9 from J, leaving 6 bases between them. Germline CDR1 DFQATT, CDR2 SNEGSKA (reference sequence). CDR3 size: 11 residues. The CDR3 region has the DNA TGCAGTGCTAGAGATCTTGGTGAGCAGTTCTTC. This gives the protein CSARDLGEQFF.